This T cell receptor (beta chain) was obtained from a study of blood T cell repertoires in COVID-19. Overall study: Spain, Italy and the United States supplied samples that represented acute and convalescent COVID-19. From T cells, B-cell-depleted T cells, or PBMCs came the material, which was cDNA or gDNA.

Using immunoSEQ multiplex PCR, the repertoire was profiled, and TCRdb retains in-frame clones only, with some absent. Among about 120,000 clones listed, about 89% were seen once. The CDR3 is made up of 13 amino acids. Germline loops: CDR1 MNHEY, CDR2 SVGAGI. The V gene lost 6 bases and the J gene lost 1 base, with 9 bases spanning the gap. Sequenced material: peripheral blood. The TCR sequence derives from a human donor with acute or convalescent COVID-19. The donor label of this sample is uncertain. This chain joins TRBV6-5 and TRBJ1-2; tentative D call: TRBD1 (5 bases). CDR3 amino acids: CASRQTVNYGYTF. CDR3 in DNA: TGTGCCAGCAGGCAGACAGTTAACTATGGCTACACCTTC.